This T cell receptor beta chain was identified in a study of pediatric ulcerative colitis. One to two pinch biopsies were taken from the rectum during colonoscopy. Germline V lookup: CDR1 MNHEY, CDR2 SVGAGI. V shed 4 bases, J shed 10 bases, and the junction held 9 bases outside the gene matches. This CDR3 comprises 13 residues. General study findings and limits: No controls had the two rectal clonotypes shared by ulcerative colitis patients.

The survey-level immunoSEQ assay was used. The table came from immunoSEQ multiplex PCR; TCRdb's copy has only in-frame clones and leaves some out. The sample lists fewer than 20,000 clones; approximately 80% were seen once. This clone appeared a few times. The antigen remains undetermined. This sequence joins TRBV6-5 and TRBJ1-1; TRBD1 aligns across 7 bases. Sequencing used gut tissue. This TCR was recovered from a boy aged 5-17 years who was a control in a study of pediatric ulcerative colitis. CDR3 loop: CASSLGQGVRAFF. The CDR3 nucleotides are TGTGCCAGCAGTTTGGGTCAGGGGGTTCGAGCTTTCTTT.